A selection of T cell receptor beta chains follows, all from one sample in a study of response to subunit inactivated influenza vaccine. TCRdb fed the RT-PCR reads into MiXCR, producing one record per CDR3 protein. The sample has about 570,000 distinct CDR3 sequences, 11% seen once. The data also belong to a second study, concerning T cells expressing NK-cell markers.

The sequenced sample was PBMCs from blood, obtained on the day of vaccination. These receptor sequences come from a middle-aged man who received an inactivated influenza vaccine. Both conserved end residues are part of each CDR3. The order of the fields is D gene, V gene, J gene, clone size, CDR3 protein, CDR3 DNA. A D gene is named only where the DNA matches it firmly. Expanded clones get a size class; other rows say once, few or many, or leave the size out.

.,TRBV14,TRBJ2-5,few,CASSPLGIQETQYF,TGTGCCAGCAGCCCCCTGGGGATCCAAGAGACCCAGTACTTC
.,TRBV7-2,TRBJ1-3,.,CASSPSKGSGNTIYF,TGTGCCAGCAGCCCCTCTAAGGGATCTGGAAACACCATATATTTT
TRBD1,TRBV12-3/TRBV12-4,TRBJ1-3,few,CASRGQGAFGNTIYF,TGTGCCAGCAGGGGACAGGGGGCGTTTGGAAACACCATATATTTT
.,TRBV13,TRBJ1-5,.,CASSLGRRNQPQHF,TGTGCCAGCAGCTTGGGGAGGCGTAATCAGCCCCAGCATTTT
TRBD1,TRBV25-1,TRBJ2-7,.,CASRTGTAPYEQYF,TGTGCCAGCAGGACCGGGACAGCCCCCTACGAGCAGTACTTC
TRBD2,TRBV9,TRBJ2-7,many,CASSVEAGVYEQYF,TGTGCCAGCAGCGTAGAGGCGGGGGTATACGAGCAGTACTTC
.,TRBV5-1,TRBJ2-1,.,CASTREGSEQFF,TGCGCCAGCACCCGCGAGGGGAGTGAGCAGTTCTTC
.,TRBV29-1,TRBJ2-1,.,CSVEPRWQGTEQFF,TGCAGCGTGGAGCCGCGTTGGCAGGGGACTGAGCAGTTCTTC
.,TRBV12-3/TRBV12-4,TRBJ2-3,few,CASSSDQSDTQYF,TGTGCCAGCAGTTCAGACCAGTCAGATACGCAGTATTTT
TRBD2,TRBV18,TRBJ2-7,.,CASSPPETSGRVGEQYF,TGTGCCAGCTCACCACCGGAGACTAGCGGGAGGGTGGGCGAGCAGTACTTC
.,TRBV28,TRBJ2-1,.,CASSIEAPVNEQFF,TGTGCCAGCAGTATTGAGGCTCCCGTGAATGAGCAGTTCTTC
TRBD2,TRBV4-3,TRBJ2-1,few,CASSHPGTSGGAVRFF,TGCGCCAGCAGCCACCCCGGGACTAGCGGGGGGGCGGTTCGGTTCTTC
TRBD2,TRBV18,TRBJ2-1,many,CASSPPLLAATGHNEQFF,TGTGCCAGCTCACCGCCCCTTCTAGCGGCCACAGGCCACAATGAGCAGTTCTTC
.,TRBV7-9,TRBJ2-5,few,CASSLDLRDSQETQYF,TGTGCCAGCAGCTTAGATCTCAGGGACTCCCAAGAGACCCAGTACTTC
.,TRBV6-2/TRBV6-3,TRBJ2-7,few,CASSGQIQGREQYF,TGTGCCAGCAGTGGTCAAATCCAGGGACGCGAGCAGTACTTC